This TCR beta chain is drawn from a study of T cell repertoires in cytomegalovirus infection. For the study at large: As its CMV epitopes, the study selected recently identified HLA-C-restricted and well-studied HLA-B-restricted targets.

Study results and limitations: HLA-C-restricted CMV clonotypes gave the most frequent clonotype in two of eight donors.

Points on this clonotype: Its antigen is currently unknown.

V was clipped by 3 bases and J by 3 bases, with 11 bases between them. In germline, CDR1 is SEHNR, CDR2 FQNEAQ (reference sequence). The CDR3 has 14 residues. TCRdb redid the calling of the reads with MiXCR, one entry per CDR3 protein. The repertoire holds hundreds of thousands of distinct CDR3 sequences, with 25% to 35% as singletons. The sample in question was cultured PBMCs, obtained from culture after CMV antigen stimulation. The TCR was taken from a human donor in good health (CMV status not recorded). Some clones in this sample may be carry-over from other donors' samples. This chain joins TRBV7-9 and TRBJ1-2, with no clear D. The CDR3 is CASSFETGDYGYTF. CDR3 nucleotides: TGTGCCAGCAGCTTTGAAACCGGGGACTATGGCTACACCTTC.